The 30 T cell receptor beta chains below come from one sample, sequenced in a study of tumor-infiltrating lymphocytes in oesophageal squamous cell carcinoma. TCRdb re-called the PCR reads through MiXCR, storing one row per CDR3 protein. The sample includes 10,000 or so distinct CDR3 sequences, 63% seen only once; the top ten take about 30%. The sequenced material came from esophageal tumor tissue. The source is a female donor with esophageal squamous cell carcinoma.

V gene TRBV11-2 combines with J gene TRBJ2-2; tentative D call: TRBD1 (5 bases). The length of the CDR3 is 14 residues. V shed 5 bases and J shed 3 bases, with 10 bases lying between them. Germline V lookup: CDR1 SGHAT, CDR2 FQNNGV. CDR3 coding DNA: TGTGCCAGCAGCGTGCAGGGTTACACCGGGGAGCTGTTTTTT. Translation gives CASSVQGYTGELFF.

This chain connects TRBV5-4 to TRBJ2-5; tentatively, D is TRBD2 (6 bases). Matching the DNA end better, TRBJ2-1 makes the J call doubtful. The CDR3 consists of 13 residues. CDR1 is SGHNT, CDR2 YYREEE, per germline (reference sequence). CDR3 loop: CASSFGTFNEQFF. As DNA, the CDR3 is TGTGCCAGCAGCTTCGGGACTTTCAATGAGCAGTTCTTC.

J is TRBJ2-2 and V is TRBV11-3; 9 bases line up with TRBD1. Germline V CDR1 and CDR2: SGHNT, YENEEA. The CDR3 has 15 amino acids. Germline trimming cut 3 bases from V and 6 bases from J; bases unmatched to any gene: 5. The CDR3 DNA reads as TGTGCCAGCAGCTTGGGACAGGGCCCATCCGGGGAGCTGTTTTTT. The encoded protein is CASSLGQGPSGELFF.

The gene calls are TRBV7-6 and TRBJ2-7; 8 positions agree with TRBD1. Germline V gives CDR1 SGHVS, CDR2 FNYEAQ. This CDR3 comprises 14 residues. The ends lost 8 bases at V and 7 bases at J; junction bases unmatched: 13. In DNA form, the CDR3 reads TGTGCCAGCCTTTGGACAGGGCCTTACAATGAGCAGTACTTC. It codes for CASLWTGPYNEQYF.

The V call is TRBV18, the J call TRBJ2-7; D gene uncertain. Trimming took 5 bases from V and 5 from J, leaving 13 bases between them. This CDR3 is built from 13 residues. Germline assignment: CDR1 KGHSH and CDR2 LQKENI. The CDR3: CASSSRTVDEQYF. The CDR3 region has the DNA TGTGCCAGCTCATCCCGGACCGTCGACGAGCAGTACTTC.

This clonotype came up a few times. V and J are TRBV7-3 and TRBJ2-7; 9 bases align to TRBD1. The DNA end lines up better with TRBJ2-5; the J call may be wrong. In germline, CDR1 is SGHTA, CDR2 FQGTGA. The CDR3 sequence is 15 residues long. The CDR3 here is CASSLTGTGQETQYF. CDR3 coding DNA: TGTGCCAGCAGCTTAACCGGGACAGGGCAAGAGACCCAGTACTTC.

The chain has TRBV6-1 and TRBJ2-3, with 8 bases fitting TRBD1. The assigned J gene may be wrong: the sequence end matches TRBJ2-5 better. The CDR3 sequence is 15 residues long. The V gene's germline CDR1 is MNHNS and CDR2 SASEGT. In DNA form, the CDR3 reads TGTGCCAGCAGTGAAGGGACAGGGAACGGAAAGACCCAGTACTTC. It specifies CASSEGTGNGKTQYF.

This clonotype was seen more than once but under ten times. The chain joins TRBV7-6 to TRBJ2-1; a weak D match, TRBD1 (6 bases). Judging by the DNA end, TRBJ2-7 fits better; the J call may be wrong. This CDR3 is built from 14 residues. Germline CDR1 reads SGHVS; CDR2 reads FNYEAQ. CDR3 sequence: CASSLRGNLGEQYF. CDR3 coding DNA: TGTGCCAGCAGCCTCAGGGGTAACCTGGGGGAGCAGTACTTC.

This clonotype has just one count. No conserved phenylalanine or tryptophan ends this CDR3, so it is likely a read error. This chain uses TRBV7-2 with TRBJ2-1; the D gene is possibly TRBD1 (5 bases). The DNA end favors TRBJ1-2, so the J call may be wrong. CDR3 length equals 14 residues. Germline V gene data show CDR1 as SGHTA and CDR2 as FQGNSA. This CDR3 reads CASSLDRMDYGYTL. The CDR3 region has the DNA TGTGCCAGCAGCTTAGACAGGATGGACTATGGCTACACCTTG.

As for this clonotype: This may come from a read error, since a much larger clone is one base off. The chain employs TRBV2 and TRBJ2-7; 8 positions agree with TRBD1. Germline CDR1 is SNHLY and CDR2 is FYNNEI. This CDR3 contains 13 residues. The CDR3 reads CAGGQVIFNEQYF. The CDR3 DNA reads TGTGCAGGGGGACAGGTTATCTTCAATGAGCAGTACTTC.

This sequence joins TRBV6-1 and TRBJ2-3; 10 bases map to TRBD2. The J call may be wrong; the DNA end is better matched by TRBJ2-5. Per the germline V gene, CDR1 is MNHNS and CDR2 is SASEGT. This CDR3 is built from 13 residues. The CDR3 protein is CASSRLAGGTQYF. CDR3 nucleotides: TGTGCCAGCAGTAGACTAGCGGGCGGGACCCAGTACTTC.

This clonotype occurred once. The rearrangement joins TRBV11-2 to TRBJ1-2; D is unresolved. The germline CDR1 and CDR2 sequences are SGHAT and FQNNGV. The CDR3 extends over 12 amino acids. Trimming took 11 bases from V and 1 from J, leaving 11 bases between them. For the CDR3, the DNA is TGTGCCTCAGCGTACAGTAACTATGGCTACACCTTC. Residues: CASAYSNYGYTF.

Relative to its sample, this clonotype is medium-sized (0.01 to 0.1%). The V gene is TRBV7-9, the J gene TRBJ1-2; D gene unclear. V lost 5 bases to trimming and J lost 8 bases, with 18 bases between them. Germline CDR1 reads SEHNR; CDR2 reads FQNEAQ (reference sequence). The CDR3 length is 14 residues. The CDR3 DNA reads as TGTGCCAGCAGCCCCTATACAATCCTGGGGGGCTACACCTTC. Its protein is CASSPYTILGGYTF.

V gene TRBV7-8 combines with J gene TRBJ2-3, with D perhaps matching TRBD2 (7 bases). The DNA end is a closer match to TRBJ2-1, so the J assignment may be wrong. Germline loops: CDR1 SGHVS, CDR2 FQNEAQ. The CDR3 spans 18 residues. In DNA, the CDR3 is TGTGCCAGCAGCTTAGTACACGCCGGCGACAGGCGGGGGAATGAGCAGTTCTTC. Translating gives CASSLVHAGDRRGNEQFF.

This clonotype was picked up a small number of times. V usage is TRBV5-1 and J usage is TRBJ2-5; D possibly matches TRBD1 or TRBD2 (5 bases each). The J call may be faulty, since TRBJ2-7 better matches the DNA end. The CDR3 is made up of 13 amino acids. CDR1 SGHRS and CDR2 YFSETQ come from the germline V gene. In nucleotides, the CDR3 is TGCGCCAGCAGCCCGGGGCCCCACTACGAGCAGTACTTC. Its translation: CASSPGPHYEQYF.

The chain couples TRBV7-8 to TRBJ2-7; D gene unclear. Trimming took off 5 bases at V and 3 bases at J, with 14 bases between the two ends. Per germline, CDR1 SGHVS and CDR2 FQNEAQ. The CDR3 has 14 residues. The CDR3 DNA is TGTGCCAGCAGCCCCGGGCTGGATGGCTACGAGCAGTACTTC. It encodes CASSPGLDGYEQYF.

This clonotype has only a few counts. The gene calls are TRBV6-1 and TRBJ2-7; D not certain. Judging by the DNA end, TRBJ2-5 fits better; the J call may be wrong. The CDR3 runs to 14 residues. CDR1 is MNHNS and CDR2 is SASEGT in the germline V gene. The DNA for the CDR3 is TGTGCCAGCAGAGAAAGGTGGAAAGGGGAGACCCAGTACTTC. It translates to CASRERWKGETQYF.

By its share, this clonotype is medium-sized (0.01 to 0.1%). V usage is TRBV5-1 and J usage is TRBJ1-1, with D perhaps TRBD1 (6 bases). Trimming left V 5 bases short and J 1 base short, with 12 bases between. This CDR3 is built from 14 residues. CDR1 SGHRS and CDR2 YFSETQ come from the germline V gene. This CDR3 reads CASRVWTANTEAFF. The CDR3 DNA follows: TGCGCCAGCAGGGTCTGGACAGCGAACACTGAAGCTTTCTTT. The entire variable domain, with the rest obtained from reference TRBV5-1 and TRBJ1-1, is as follows: KAGVTQTPRYLIKTRGQQVTLSCSPISGHRSVSWYQQTPGQGLQFLFEYFSETQRNKGNFPGRFSGRQFSNSRSEMNVSTLELGDSALYLCASRVWTANTEAFFGQGTRLTVV.

A note on this clonotype: The junction departs from the called germline gene at one end, perhaps through a read error. The V gene is TRBV7-6, the J gene TRBJ2-5, with D tentatively TRBD2 (6 bases). The J call is uncertain, as TRBJ2-1 better fits the DNA end. This CDR3 has 13 amino acids. In germline, CDR1 is SGHVS, CDR2 FNYEAQ. CDR3 region: CASSPTSYDEQFF. The DNA for the CDR3 is TGTGCCAGCAGTCCCACTAGCTACGATGAGCAGTTCTTC.

This clonotype was observed a handful of times. The chain is built from TRBV7-9 and TRBJ2-5, with TRBD1 identical over 9 bases. Germline lookup yields CDR1 SEHNR and CDR2 FQNEAQ (reference sequence). CDR3 length equals 14 residues. J was trimmed by 5 bases and V by 4 bases; bases with no gene match: 5. CDR3 coding DNA: TGTGCCAGCAGCTCGGGACAGGGTTACGAGACCCAGTACTTC. Residues: CASSSGQGYETQYF.

The chain is built from TRBV28 and TRBJ2-4; the match to TRBD1 covers 11 bases. CDR1 is MDHEN and CDR2 is SYDVKM in the germline V gene. This CDR3 region has 14 residues. The V gene end was trimmed by 5 bases and the J gene end by 6 bases; junction bases not matched to a gene: 3. The CDR3 region has the DNA TGTGCCAGCAGTGAGGACAGGGGGCTAAACATTCAGTACTTC. It codes for CASSEDRGLNIQYF.

This clonotype came up a few times. The rearrangement links TRBV7-8 to TRBJ2-5, with D unclear. TRBJ2-7 matches the DNA end more closely, so the J call is doubtful. Germline-derived CDR1 and CDR2 are SGHVS and FQNEAQ. The CDR3 has 14 residues. CDR3 nucleotides: TGTGCCAGCAGCTTAGAGGGCAAGTCCTACGAGCAGTACTTC. This gives the protein CASSLEGKSYEQYF.

This clonotype has a handful of counts. This sequence joins TRBV7-2 and TRBJ1-2, with D uncertain. Trimming removed 1 base from V and 1 base from J, with 10 bases in between. The CDR3 consists of 15 residues. Germline CDR1 and CDR2: SGHTA and FQGNSA. Here the CDR3 reads CASSLGSGFNYGYTF. Written as DNA, the CDR3 is TGTGCCAGCAGCTTAGGATCCGGGTTTAACTATGGCTACACCTTC. Using reference TRBV7-2 and TRBJ1-2 for the parts outside the CDR3, the full variable domain is GAGVSQSPSNKVTEKGKDVELRCDPISGHTALYWYRQSLGQGLEFLIYFQGNSAPDKSGLPSDRFSAERTGGSVSTLTIQRTQQEDSAVYLCASSLGSGFNYGYTFGSGTRLTVV.

A remark on this clonotype: The CDR3 carries no conserved terminal phenylalanine or tryptophan, so it likely arises from a read error. It is unclear where the CDR3 begins or ends on the DNA, so no DNA is shown, and the CDR3 is as TCRdb lists it. The CDR3 loop reads CASSLSWTSGGNEQFFGS. This chain links TRBV7-3 with TRBJ2-7; the table calls TRBD2, which could not be checked here. Germline values: CDR1 SGHTA, CDR2 FQGTGA. The CDR3 is 18 residues long, counting both termini.

V is TRBV7-3 and J is TRBJ2-7, with 8 bases fitting TRBD1. The better agreement between TRBJ2-1 and the DNA end casts doubt on the J call. Looked up from germline, CDR1 is SGHTA and CDR2 is FQGTGA. This CDR3 comprises 13 residues. CDR3 residues: CASSFTGGETQFF. The CDR3 coding sequence is TGTGCCAGCAGCTTTACAGGGGGAGAGACCCAGTTCTTC.

DNA of the CDR3: TGTGCCAGCAGCTTAGCCGTACTAGCGGGAGGTGACGCCTACAATGAGCAGTTCTTC. As protein: CASSLAVLAGGDAYNEQFF. The chain carries TRBV7-2 and TRBJ2-1; 12 nucleotides match TRBD2. This CDR3 is 19 amino acids long. CDR1 and CDR2 (germline): SGHTA, FQGNSA. The J segment lost 2 bases and the V segment lost 0 bases, leaving 8 bases of the junction unmatched.

The genes are TRBV7-3 and TRBJ2-6; 11 positions match TRBD1. The CDR3 consists of 16 residues. J gave up 15 bases and V 0 bases, and 10 bases lay outside the gene matches. Germline V lookup: CDR1 SGHTA, CDR2 FQGTGA. CDR3 sequence: CASSLTSGTGGSGLTF. For the CDR3, the DNA is TGTGCCAGCAGCTTAACGTCCGGGACAGGGGGAAGTGGCCTGACTTTC. The full variable domain, with the rest looked up from reference TRBV7-3 and TRBJ2-6, is GAGVSQTPSNKVTEKGKYVELRCDPISGHTALYWYRQSLGQGPEFLIYFQGTGAADDSGLPNDRFFAVRPEGSVSTLKIQRTERGDSAVYLCASSLTSGTGGSGLTFGAGSRLTVL.

The chain carries TRBV7-2 and TRBJ2-7, with 11 nucleotides matching TRBD2. The J call may be faulty, since TRBJ2-5 better matches the DNA end. CDR3 size: 16 residues. Germline CDR1 SGHTA, CDR2 FQGNSA. The CDR3 DNA follows: TGTGCCAGCAGCGACCTAGCGGGAGGACGGCGGGAGACCCAGTACTTC. Protein sequence: CASSDLAGGRRETQYF.

Worth noting for this clonotype: The germline gene is not matched at one end of the junction; a read error may be the cause. The chain recombines TRBV7-2 with TRBJ2-3; D is undetermined. Germline V gene data show CDR1 as SGHTA and CDR2 as FQGNSA. The CDR3 spans 9 residues. CDR3 sequence: CASSRPGLF. DNA of the CDR3: TGTGCCAGCAGCCGCCCGGGCCTATTC.

CDR3 in amino acids: CASSKTRNTEAFF. The CDR3 DNA sequence: TGTGCCAGCAGTAAGACACGGAACACTGAAGCTTTCTTT. The chain joins TRBV6-1 to TRBJ1-1; D gene ambiguous. This CDR3 is 13 amino acids long. The germline gives CDR1 MNHNS, CDR2 SASEGT. The germline V and J ends were trimmed by 5 bases and 1 base, with 8 bases remaining between them.